A single T cell receptor beta chain is shown here with its context. The antigen is unknown. These data originate in a study of shared clonotypes between healthy human individuals. At the level of the study: The study used three CD4 naive, three CD4 memory, two CD8 naive and one CD8 memory plate per donor.

Everyone who donated was a Caucasian adult who lived in Nashville, Tennessee. Overall study findings and caveats: Sharing across four donors was highest in naive CD4 (roughly 5%) and lowest in memory CD8 (around 0.4%).

Sorted-subset replicate PCRs used around 0.2 ug DNA, approximately 30,000 T cell genomes. Repertoires were generated with immunoSEQ multiplex PCR, while TCRdb's copy carries only in-frame clones and drops some. Of 2 million to 2.5 million clones listed, roughly 93% are singletons. The CDR3 length is 12 residues. V lost 2 bases to trimming and J lost 9 bases, with 5 bases between them. CDR1 and CDR2 (germline): MDHEN, SYDVKM. The chain links TRBV28 to TRBJ1-6; D is ambiguous. Input material: naive CD4+ T cells from PBMCs. Subset denoted: CD45RA+ positively selected. The source is a man aged 18 to 30 in good health. Some clones in this sample may be carry-over from other donors' samples. Here the CDR3 DNA reads TGTGCCAGCAGTTTACAGGTTTCACCCCTCCACTTT. Translating gives CASSLQVSPLHF. Looking up the rest from reference TRBV28 and TRBJ1-6 gives the full variable domain: DVKVTQSSRYLVKRTGEKVFLECVQDMDHENMFWYRQDPGLGLRLIYFSYDVKMKEKGDIPEGYSVSREKKERFSLILESASTNQTSMYLCASSLQVSPLHFGNGTRLTVT.